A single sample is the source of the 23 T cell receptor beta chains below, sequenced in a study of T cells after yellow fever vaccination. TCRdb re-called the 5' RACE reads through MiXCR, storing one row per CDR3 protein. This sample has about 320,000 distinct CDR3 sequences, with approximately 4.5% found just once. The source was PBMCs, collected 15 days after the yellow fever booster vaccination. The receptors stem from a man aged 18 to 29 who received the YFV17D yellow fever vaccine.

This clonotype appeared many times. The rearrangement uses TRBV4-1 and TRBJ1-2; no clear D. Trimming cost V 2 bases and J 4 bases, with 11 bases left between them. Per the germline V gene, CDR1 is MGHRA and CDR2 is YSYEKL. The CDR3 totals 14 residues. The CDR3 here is CASSQTPEGYGYTF. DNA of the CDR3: TGCGCCAGCAGCCAAACCCCTGAAGGCTATGGCTACACCTTC.

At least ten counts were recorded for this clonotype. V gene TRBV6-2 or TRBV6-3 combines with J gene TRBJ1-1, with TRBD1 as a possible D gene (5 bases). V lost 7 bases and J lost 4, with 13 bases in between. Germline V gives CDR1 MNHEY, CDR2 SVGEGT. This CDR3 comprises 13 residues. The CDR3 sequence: CASTGGDGTEAFF. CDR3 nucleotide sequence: TGTGCCAGCACCGGGGGGGACGGCACTGAAGCTTTCTTT.

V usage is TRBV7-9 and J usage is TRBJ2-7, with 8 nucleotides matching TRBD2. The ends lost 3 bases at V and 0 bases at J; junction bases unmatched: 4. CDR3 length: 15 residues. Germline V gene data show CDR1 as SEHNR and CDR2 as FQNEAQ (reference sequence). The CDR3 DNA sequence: TGTGCCAGCAGCTTTTTAGCGGGGCTCTCCTACGAGCAGTACTTC. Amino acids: CASSFLAGLSYEQYF. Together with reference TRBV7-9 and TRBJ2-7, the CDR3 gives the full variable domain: DTGVSQNPRHKITKRGQNVTFRCDPISEHNRLYWYRQTLGQGPEFLTYFQNEAQLEKSRLLSDRFSAERPKGSFSTLEIQRTEQGDSAMYLCASSFLAGLSYEQYFGPGTRLTVT.

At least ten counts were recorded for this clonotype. The CDR3 loop is CASRGQSTNEKLFF. Written as DNA, the CDR3 is TGTGCCAGCCGCGGACAGTCAACTAATGAAAAACTGTTTTTT. This chain uses TRBV18 with TRBJ1-4, with D perhaps matching TRBD1 (6 bases). CDR1 KGHSH and CDR2 LQKENI come from the germline V gene. V was shortened by 8 bases and J by 0 bases, with 10 bases between the two germline ends. The CDR3 totals 14 residues.

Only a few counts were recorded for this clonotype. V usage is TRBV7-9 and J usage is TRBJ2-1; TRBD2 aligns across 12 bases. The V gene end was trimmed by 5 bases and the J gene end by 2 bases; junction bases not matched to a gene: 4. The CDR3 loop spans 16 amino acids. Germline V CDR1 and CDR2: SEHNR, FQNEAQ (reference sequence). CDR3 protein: CASSPTSGGPYNEQFF. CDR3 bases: TGTGCCAGCAGCCCTACTAGCGGGGGGCCCTACAATGAGCAGTTCTTC.

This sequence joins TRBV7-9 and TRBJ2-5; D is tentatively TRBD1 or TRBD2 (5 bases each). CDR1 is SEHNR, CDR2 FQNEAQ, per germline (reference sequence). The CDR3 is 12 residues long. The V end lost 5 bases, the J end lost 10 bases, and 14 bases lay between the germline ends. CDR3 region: CASSRGVTSQYF. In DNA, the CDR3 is TGTGCCAGCAGCCGAGGGGTGACGAGCCAGTACTTC.

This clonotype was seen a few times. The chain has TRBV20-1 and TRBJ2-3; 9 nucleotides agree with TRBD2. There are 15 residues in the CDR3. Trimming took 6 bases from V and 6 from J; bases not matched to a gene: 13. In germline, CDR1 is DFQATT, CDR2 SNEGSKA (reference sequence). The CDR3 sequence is CSALRRRGGGDTQYF. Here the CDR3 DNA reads TGCAGTGCCCTGCGGAGGCGGGGGGGCGGTGATACGCAGTATTTT.

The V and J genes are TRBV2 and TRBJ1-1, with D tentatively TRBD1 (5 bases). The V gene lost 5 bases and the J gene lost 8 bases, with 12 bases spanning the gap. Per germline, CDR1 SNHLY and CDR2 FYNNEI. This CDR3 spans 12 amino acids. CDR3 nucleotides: TGTGCCAGCAGTAATAGACAGTGGGAAGCTTTCTTT. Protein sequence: CASSNRQWEAFF.

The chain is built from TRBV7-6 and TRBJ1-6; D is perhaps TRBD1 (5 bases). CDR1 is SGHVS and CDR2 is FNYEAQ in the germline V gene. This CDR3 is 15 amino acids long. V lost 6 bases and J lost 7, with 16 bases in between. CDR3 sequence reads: CASSGAAAGNSPLHF. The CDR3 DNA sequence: TGTGCCAGCAGTGGGGCTGCCGCTGGGAATTCACCCCTCCACTTT.

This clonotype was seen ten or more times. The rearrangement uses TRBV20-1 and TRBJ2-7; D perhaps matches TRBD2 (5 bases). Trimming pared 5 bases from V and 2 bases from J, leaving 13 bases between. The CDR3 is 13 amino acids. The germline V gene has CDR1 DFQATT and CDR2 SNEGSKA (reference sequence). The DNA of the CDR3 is TGCAGTGCTTCCGGGATCCCCCCCTACGAGCAGTACTTC. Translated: CSASGIPPYEQYF.

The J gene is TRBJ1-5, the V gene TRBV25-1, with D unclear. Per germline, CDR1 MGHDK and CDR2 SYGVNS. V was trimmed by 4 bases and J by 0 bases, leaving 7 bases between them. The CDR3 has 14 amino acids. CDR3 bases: TGTGCCAGCAGTGGGATTTATAGCAATCAGCCCCAGCATTTT. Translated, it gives CASSGIYSNQPQHF.

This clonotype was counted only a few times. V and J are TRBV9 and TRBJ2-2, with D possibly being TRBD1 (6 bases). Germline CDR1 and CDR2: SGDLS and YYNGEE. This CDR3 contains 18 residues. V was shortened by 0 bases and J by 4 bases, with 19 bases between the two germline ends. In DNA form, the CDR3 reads TGTGCCAGCAGCGTAGCTATTATGGCAGGGGATTTCACCGGGGAGCTGTTTTTT. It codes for CASSVAIMAGDFTGELFF.

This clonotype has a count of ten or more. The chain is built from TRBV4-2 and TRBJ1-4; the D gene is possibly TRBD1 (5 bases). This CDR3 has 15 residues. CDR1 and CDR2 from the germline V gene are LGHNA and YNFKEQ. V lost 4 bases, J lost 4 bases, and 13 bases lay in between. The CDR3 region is CASSPTWGSNEKLFF. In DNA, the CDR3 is TGTGCCAGCAGCCCTACCTGGGGGAGTAATGAAAAACTGTTTTTT.

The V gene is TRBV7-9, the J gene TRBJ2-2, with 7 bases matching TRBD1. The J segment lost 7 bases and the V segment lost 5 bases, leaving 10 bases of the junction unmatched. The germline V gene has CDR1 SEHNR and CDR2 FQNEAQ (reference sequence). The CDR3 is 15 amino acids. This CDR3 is CASSISTGPIGELFF. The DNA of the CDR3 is TGTGCCAGCAGCATATCGACAGGGCCGATCGGGGAGCTGTTTTTT.

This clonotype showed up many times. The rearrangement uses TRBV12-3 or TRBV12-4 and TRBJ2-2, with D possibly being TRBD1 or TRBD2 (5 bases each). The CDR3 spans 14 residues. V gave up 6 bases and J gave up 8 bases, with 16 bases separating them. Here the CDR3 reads CASRPGTNVGELFF. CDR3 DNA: TGTGCCAGCAGACCCGGGACGAATGTTGGGGAGCTGTTTTTT.

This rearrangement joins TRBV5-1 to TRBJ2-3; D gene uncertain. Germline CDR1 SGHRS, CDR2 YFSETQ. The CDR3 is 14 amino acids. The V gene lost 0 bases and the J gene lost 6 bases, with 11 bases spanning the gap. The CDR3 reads CASSLGTARDTQYF. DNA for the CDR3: TGCGCCAGCAGCTTGGGAACAGCGAGGGATACGCAGTATTTT.

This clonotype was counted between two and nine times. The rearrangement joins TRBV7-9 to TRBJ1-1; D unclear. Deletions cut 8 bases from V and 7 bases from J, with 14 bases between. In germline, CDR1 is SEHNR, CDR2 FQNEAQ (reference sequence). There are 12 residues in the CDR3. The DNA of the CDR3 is TGTGCCAGCTTTGACTTTCTCGGTGAAGCTTTCTTT. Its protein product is CASFDFLGEAFF.

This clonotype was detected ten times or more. For the CDR3, the DNA is TGCGCCAGCAGCGGGGGACAGGTGGAAGAGACCCAGTACTTC. Translation gives CASSGGQVEETQYF. The chain employs TRBV5-1 and TRBJ2-5; the match to TRBD1 covers 8 bases. There are 14 residues in the CDR3. The V segment lost 4 bases and the J segment 3 bases; nucleotides outside the gene matches: 5. CDR1 is SGHRS and CDR2 is YFSETQ in the germline V gene.

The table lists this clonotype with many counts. In nucleotides, the CDR3 is TGTGCCAGCAGCGGCGGGGGGGGTGCAGATACGCAGTATTTT. Its translation: CASSGGGGADTQYF. The chain employs TRBV12-3 or TRBV12-4 and TRBJ2-3; TRBD2 matches 9 bases. This CDR3 contains 14 residues. After removal of 6 bases from V and 4 bases from J, the junction contained 5 bases not matched to a gene.

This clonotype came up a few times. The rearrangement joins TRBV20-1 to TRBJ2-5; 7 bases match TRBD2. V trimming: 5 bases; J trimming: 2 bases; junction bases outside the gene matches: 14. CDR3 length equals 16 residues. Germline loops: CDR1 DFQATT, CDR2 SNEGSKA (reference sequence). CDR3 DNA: TGCAGTGCTCCCGATGACTTGGCGGGGGTACAAGAGACCCAGTACTTC. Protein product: CSAPDDLAGVQETQYF.

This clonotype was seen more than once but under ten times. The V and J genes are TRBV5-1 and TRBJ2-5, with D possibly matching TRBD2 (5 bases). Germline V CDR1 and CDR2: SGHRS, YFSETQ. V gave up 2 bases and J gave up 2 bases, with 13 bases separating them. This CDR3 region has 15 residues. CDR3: CASSFSPSGQETQYF. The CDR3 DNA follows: TGCGCCAGCAGCTTCTCCCCCAGCGGTCAAGAGACCCAGTACTTC.

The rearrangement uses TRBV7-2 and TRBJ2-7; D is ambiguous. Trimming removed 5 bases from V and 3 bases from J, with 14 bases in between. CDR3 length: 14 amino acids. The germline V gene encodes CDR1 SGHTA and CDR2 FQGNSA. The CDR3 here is CASSIRREFYEQYF. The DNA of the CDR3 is TGTGCCAGCAGCATTCGAAGGGAATTCTACGAGCAGTACTTC. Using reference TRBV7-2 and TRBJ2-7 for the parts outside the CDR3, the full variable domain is GAGVSQSPSNKVTEKGKDVELRCDPISGHTALYWYRQSLGQGLEFLIYFQGNSAPDKSGLPSDRFSAERTGGSVSTLTIQRTQQEDSAVYLCASSIRREFYEQYFGPGTRLTVT.

CDR3 sequence: CASSLTSGSQGEQFF. The CDR3, as DNA: TGCGCCAGCAGCTTGACTAGCGGTTCTCAAGGTGAGCAGTTCTTC. The chain combines TRBV5-1 with TRBJ2-1; 8 nucleotides line up with TRBD2. This CDR3 region has 15 residues. Germline trimming cut 1 base from V and 9 bases from J; bases unmatched to any gene: 9. Germline V CDR1 and CDR2: SGHRS, YFSETQ.